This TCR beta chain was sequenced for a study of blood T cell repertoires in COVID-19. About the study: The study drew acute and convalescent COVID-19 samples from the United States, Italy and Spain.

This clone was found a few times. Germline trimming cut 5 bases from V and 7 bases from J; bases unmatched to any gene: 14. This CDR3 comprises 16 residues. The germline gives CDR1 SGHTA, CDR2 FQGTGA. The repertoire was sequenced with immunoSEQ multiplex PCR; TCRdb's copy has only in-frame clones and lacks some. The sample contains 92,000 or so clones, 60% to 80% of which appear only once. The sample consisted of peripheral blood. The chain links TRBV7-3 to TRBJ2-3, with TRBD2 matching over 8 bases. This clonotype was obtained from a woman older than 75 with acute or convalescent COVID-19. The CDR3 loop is CASSPGGGGTGNTQYF. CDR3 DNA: TGTGCCAGCAGCCCCGGGGGCGGGGGGACTGGAAATACGCAGTATTTT.